These 24 T cell receptor beta chains share one sample of origin, sequenced in a study of cytomegalovirus exposure and HLA in healthy donors. Use of 60 Vbeta and 13 Jbeta primers characterized the PCR. Data came from immunoSEQ multiplex PCR; TCRdb stores just in-frame clones and leaves some out. The sample has about 130,000 clones, 75% to 85% seen once. The specimen sequenced was PBMCs. Source of these receptors: a woman between 40 and 55 years old in good health and CMV-seropositive.

The chain employs TRBV6-6 and TRBJ2-1, with 12 bases that match TRBD2. This CDR3 spans 15 amino acids. The germline CDR1 and CDR2 sequences are MNHNY and SVGAGI (reference sequence). With 6 bases clipped from V and 9 bases from J, the junction kept 9 bases outside the gene matches. DNA of the CDR3: TGTGCCAGCAGCCAGCCTAGCGGGGGGGCCGGTGAGCAGTTCTTC. This encodes CASSQPSGGAGEQFF.

This clone was seen a single time. The V and J genes are TRBV6-4 and TRBJ1-1, with unresolved D. V lost 9 bases and J 0 bases, leaving 11 bases between the germline ends. From germline, CDR1 is MRHNA and CDR2 SNTAGT. There are 13 residues in the CDR3. The CDR3 DNA reads TGTGCCAGGACGAACGGGATGAACACTGAAGCTTTCTTT. The encoded protein is CARTNGMNTEAFF.

The rearrangement joins TRBV5-1 to TRBJ1-2; 7 bases are shared with TRBD1. Germline CDR1 and CDR2: SGHRS and YFSETQ. This CDR3 spans 15 amino acids. Trimming removed 4 bases from V and 0 bases from J; junction bases left unmatched: 6. The CDR3 DNA reads as TGCGCCAGCAGCCATGGACAGGCTACTAACTATGGCTACACCTTC. This translates into CASSHGQATNYGYTF.

The chain recombines TRBV5-1 with TRBJ2-5, with 10 bases aligning to TRBD2. Trimming took 4 bases from V and 5 from J; bases not matched to a gene: 11. CDR1 SGHRS and CDR2 YFSETQ come from the germline V gene. This CDR3 has 16 amino acids. The CDR3 DNA follows: TGCGCCAGCAGCCCCGGTGAGCGGGGGGGCTGGGAGACCCAGTACTTC. Translation gives CASSPGERGGWETQYF.

The chain is built from TRBV2 and TRBJ2-3, with 9 bases lining up with TRBD1. Germline V gene data show CDR1 as SNHLY and CDR2 as FYNNEI. This CDR3 has 15 residues. The V segment lost 3 bases and the J segment 4 bases; nucleotides outside the gene matches: 5. The DNA of the CDR3 is TGTGCCAGCAGTGAGGACAGGGGAGCGGCAGATACGCAGTATTTT. Encoded protein: CASSEDRGAADTQYF. The full variable domain, rest sourced from reference TRBV2 and TRBJ2-3, is EPEVTQTPSHQVTQMGQEVILRCVPISNHLYFYWYRQILGQKVEFLVSFYNNEISEKSEIFDDQFSVERPDGSNFTLKIRSTKLEDSAMYFCASSEDRGAADTQYFGPGTRLTVL.

This clone was observed once. The chain has TRBV5-5 and TRBJ1-4, with no clear D. This CDR3 is 18 amino acids long. CDR1 and CDR2 (germline): SGHKS, YYEKEE (reference sequence). The V end was cut by 0 bases, the J end by 4 bases, with 19 bases between. CDR3 region: CASSLDMWEGQDNEKLFF. Written as DNA, the CDR3 is TGTGCCAGCAGCTTGGATATGTGGGAGGGTCAGGATAATGAAAAACTGTTTTTT.

The chain couples TRBV28 to TRBJ2-3, with TRBD1 matching 11 bases. The CDR3 consists of 14 residues. V trimming: 6 bases; J trimming: 4 bases; junction bases outside the gene matches: 3. In germline, CDR1 is MDHEN, CDR2 SYDVKM. CDR3 sequence: CASSWTGGADTQYF. The CDR3 DNA reads TGTGCCAGCAGCTGGACAGGGGGCGCAGATACGCAGTATTTT.

The CDR3 sequence: CASSLGQPSYNEQFF. CDR3 nucleotides: TGTGCCAGCAGTTTAGGGCAGCCGTCGTACAATGAGCAGTTCTTC. The chain uses TRBV27 and TRBJ2-1; D call uncertain. This CDR3 is 15 amino acids long. Trimming shortened V by 2 bases and J by 4 bases, and 12 bases separated the two germline ends. Germline values: CDR1 MNHEY, CDR2 SMNVEV (reference sequence).

The chain is built from TRBV21-1 and TRBJ2-1; TRBD1 was called by the table and not checked on the DNA. TRBV21-1 is a pseudogene. This CDR3 region has 15 residues. CDR3 in DNA: TGTGCCAGACAGACCCCGGGACAGGGAATAGCTGAGCAGTTCTTC. Translation gives CARQTPGQGIAEQFF.

The chain uses TRBV5-1 and TRBJ2-5; 10 nucleotides align to TRBD2. The CDR3 covers 16 residues. CDR1 SGHRS and CDR2 YFSETQ come from the germline V gene. V shed 0 bases and J 5 bases; nucleotides not matched to a gene: 7. The CDR3 nucleotides read TGCGCCAGCAGCTTGGCCGCTAGCGGGAGCACGGAGACCCAGTACTTC. This sequence encodes CASSLAASGSTETQYF.

The rearrangement uses TRBV7-3 and TRBJ1-2; TRBD1 agrees at 9 bases. Germline CDR1 is SGHTA and CDR2 is FQGTGA. With V trimmed by 5 bases and J by 8 bases, 15 bases remained unmatched. The CDR3 contains 16 residues. In DNA, the CDR3 is TGTGCCAGCAGCCCCGATGGGACAGGGTGGGGGTACGGCTACACCTTC. It translates to CASSPDGTGWGYGYTF.

The V gene is TRBV10-3, the J gene TRBJ1-1, with 8 bases identical to TRBD1. The V gene's germline CDR1 is ENHRY and CDR2 SYGVKD. The CDR3 spans 13 residues. V dropped 7 bases and J dropped 5; count of bases not matched to a gene: 6. Here the CDR3 DNA reads TGTGCCATCAATCAGGGGGCGCTTACTGAAGCTTTCTTT. Protein: CAINQGALTEAFF.

The chain has TRBV19 and TRBJ1-3; D is uncertain. The germline V gene has CDR1 LNHDA and CDR2 SQIVND (reference sequence). The CDR3 totals 14 residues. V gave up 7 bases and J gave up 0 bases, with 10 bases separating them. CDR3 amino acids: CASTLHTSGNTIYF. The CDR3 DNA is TGTGCCAGTACCCTCCACACCTCTGGAAACACCATATATTTT. Filled out from reference TRBV19 and TRBJ1-3, the complete variable domain reads DGGITQSPKYLFRKEGQNVTLSCEQNLNHDAMYWYRQDPGQGLRLIYYSQIVNDFQKGDIAEGYSVSREKKESFPLTVTSAQKNPTAFYLCASTLHTSGNTIYFGEGSWLTVV.

In DNA, the CDR3 is TGTGCCAGCAGCCAAGACCTCGGGAGGGCCATCAATGAGCAGTTCTTC. It codes for CASSQDLGRAINEQFF. V usage is TRBV14 and J usage is TRBJ2-1; 8 bases match TRBD2. There are 16 residues in the CDR3. Germline V CDR1 and CDR2: SGHDN, FVKESK. V was pared by 0 bases and J by 6 bases, with 7 bases of the junction left unmatched.

The J gene is TRBJ2-3, the V gene TRBV7-3, with 8 nucleotides matching TRBD2. The J segment lost 3 bases and the V segment lost 3 bases, leaving 17 bases of the junction unmatched. Germline CDR1 is SGHTA and CDR2 is FQGTGA. The CDR3 extends over 19 amino acids. DNA of the CDR3: TGTGCCAGCAGCTTCCTTCACGCCCTGATTAGCGGGAAAACAGATACGCAGTATTTT. Its protein is CASSFLHALISGKTDTQYF.

The chain combines TRBV11-3 with TRBJ2-7; D is uncertain. Germline values: CDR1 SGHNT, CDR2 YENEEA. The V end was cut by 0 bases, the J end by 0 bases, with 6 bases between. The length of the CDR3 is 14 residues. CDR3 protein: CASSLETSSYEQYF. In nucleotides, the CDR3 is TGTGCCAGCAGCTTAGAGACTTCCTCCTACGAGCAGTACTTC.

The chain links TRBV4-3 to TRBJ2-7, with TRBD2 matching 11 bases. Germline V gene data show CDR1 as LGHNA and CDR2 as YSLEER. The CDR3 covers 15 residues. The V and J ends lost 1 base and 6 bases, in that order; junction bases with no gene match: 5. The CDR3 nucleotides are TGCGCCAGCAGCCAAGTACTAGCGGGAGAAGGCGAGCAGTACTTC. Its protein product is CASSQVLAGEGEQYF.

This chain joins TRBV6-6 and TRBJ1-1; tentatively, D is TRBD1 (6 bases). The CDR3 extends over 12 amino acids. CDR1 MNHNY and CDR2 SVGAGI come from the germline V gene (reference sequence). V was shortened by 7 bases and J by 3 bases, with 9 bases between the two germline ends. The CDR3 region is CASTRGYTEAFF. The CDR3 DNA reads TGTGCCAGCACTAGGGGGTACACTGAAGCTTTCTTT.

The CDR3 loop is CAWEGQGRLNEQFF. The CDR3 bases are TGTGCCTGGGAAGGACAGGGACGGCTCAATGAGCAGTTCTTC. The V and J genes are TRBV30 and TRBJ2-1; 8 bases are shared with TRBD1. There are 14 residues in the CDR3. The junction had 9 bases not matched to a gene; V was cut back by 5 bases and J by 6 bases. From germline, CDR1 is GTSNPN and CDR2 SVGIG (reference sequence).

The chain uses TRBV9 and TRBJ2-1; 15 nucleotides agree with TRBD2. J was trimmed by 10 bases and V by 6 bases; bases with no gene match: 8. CDR1 and CDR2 from the germline V gene are SGDLS and YYNGEE. This CDR3 is built from 15 residues. The CDR3 reads CASTKGGTSGREQFF. For the CDR3, the DNA is TGTGCCAGCACCAAAGGGGGGACTAGCGGGAGGGAGCAGTTCTTC. Full variable domain (outside the CDR3, taken from reference TRBV9 and TRBJ2-1): DSGVTQTPKHLITATGQRVTLRCSPRSGDLSVYWYQQSLDQGLQFLIQYYNGEERAKGNILERFSAQQFPDLHSELNLSSLELGDSALYFCASTKGGTSGREQFFGPGTRLTVL.

The chain uses TRBV2 and TRBJ2-7; tentatively, D is TRBD2 (6 bases). There are 12 residues in the CDR3. The germline V and J ends were trimmed by 4 bases and 5 bases, with 9 bases remaining between them. Germline V CDR1 and CDR2: SNHLY, FYNNEI. The CDR3: CASSVGGNEQYF. DNA of the CDR3: TGTGCCAGCAGTGTGGGAGGTAACGAGCAGTACTTC.

This chain joins TRBV13 and TRBJ1-4, with TRBD1 identical over 8 bases. The ends lost 5 bases at V and 5 bases at J; junction bases unmatched: 4. Germline CDR1 reads PRHDT; CDR2 reads FYEKMQ (reference sequence). The CDR3 spans 14 residues. The CDR3 loop reads CASSTRDRNEKLFF. CDR3 in DNA: TGTGCCAGCAGCACCCGGGACAGGAATGAAAAACTGTTTTTT.

The chain combines TRBV7-9 with TRBJ2-7; 7 nucleotides match TRBD1. The germline CDR1 and CDR2 sequences are SEHNR and FQNEAQ (reference sequence). This CDR3 region has 14 residues. V was pared by 5 bases and J by 3 bases, with 7 bases of the junction left unmatched. The CDR3, as DNA: TGTGCCAGCAGCCCGGTGAGACAGGGCTACGAGCAGTACTTC. It specifies CASSPVRQGYEQYF.

The chain has TRBV7-6 and TRBJ2-2; D is possibly TRBD2 (5 bases). Germline V gives CDR1 SGHVS, CDR2 FNYEAQ. Trimming shortened V by 6 bases and J by 8 bases, and 16 bases separated the two germline ends. CDR3 length: 14 amino acids. In DNA form, the CDR3 reads TGTGCCAGCAGTAGGAGGTCCTCTCTTGGGGAGCTGTTTTTT. Encoded protein: CASSRRSSLGELFF.